A single sample is the source of the 2 T cell receptor beta chains below, sequenced in a study of blood T cell repertoires in COVID-19. This table comes from immunoSEQ multiplex PCR, and its TCRdb copy is limited to in-frame clones, with some not included. The sample lists under 200,000 clones, about 90% occurring once. The specimen was peripheral blood. These TCRs come from a man aged 40-50 years with active or convalescent COVID-19.

The J gene is TRBJ1-4, the V gene TRBV6-1, with D uncertain. V was cut by 3 bases and J by 7 bases, with 12 bases left in between. Germline V CDR1 and CDR2: MNHNS, SASEGT. This CDR3 spans 14 amino acids. The CDR3 protein is CASSDGGLGEKLFF. Written as DNA, the CDR3 is TGTGCCAGCAGTGACGGAGGGCTAGGTGAAAAACTGTTTTTT.

This clone is a singleton in its sample. The chain uses TRBV5-1 and TRBJ1-2, with D tentatively TRBD1 (6 bases). The germline gives CDR1 SGHRS, CDR2 YFSETQ. V was cut by 1 base and J by 7 bases, with 17 bases left in between. The length of the CDR3 is 15 residues. CDR3 in amino acids: CASSLTWDKDGGYTF. The CDR3 nucleotides read TGCGCCAGCAGCTTGACCTGGGACAAGGATGGTGGCTACACCTTC.